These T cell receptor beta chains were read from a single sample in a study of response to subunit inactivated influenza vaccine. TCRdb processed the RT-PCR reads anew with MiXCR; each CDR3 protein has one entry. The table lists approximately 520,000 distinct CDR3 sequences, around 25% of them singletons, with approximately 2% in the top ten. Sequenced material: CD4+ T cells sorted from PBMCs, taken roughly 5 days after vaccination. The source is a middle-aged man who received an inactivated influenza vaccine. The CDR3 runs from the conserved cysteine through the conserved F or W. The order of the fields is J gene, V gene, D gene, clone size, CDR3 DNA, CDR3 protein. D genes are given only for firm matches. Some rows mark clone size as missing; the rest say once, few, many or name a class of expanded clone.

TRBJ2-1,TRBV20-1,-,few,TGCAGTGCTCGACCTACAGGGTACAATGAGCAGTTCTTC,CSARPTGYNEQFF
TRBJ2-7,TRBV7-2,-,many,TGTGCCAGCAGCTCCTCAGGGTTCTACGAGCAGTACTTC,CASSSSGFYEQYF
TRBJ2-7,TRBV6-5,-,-,TGTGCCAGCAGTTACGGCGTCGGGGGCAGGACCTACGAGCAGTACTTC,CASSYGVGGRTYEQYF
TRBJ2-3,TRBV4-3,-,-,TGCGCCAGCAGCCAAGATGCCGTTTTGGCAGATACGCAGTATTTT,CASSQDAVLADTQYF
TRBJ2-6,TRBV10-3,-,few,TGTGCCATCAGTGTGGGTCAGCCTGGGGCCAACGTCCTGACTTTC,CAISVGQPGANVLTF
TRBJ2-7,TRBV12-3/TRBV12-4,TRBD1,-,TGTGCCAGCACCTTAGGACAGGGTCCCTACGAGCAGTACTTC,CASTLGQGPYEQYF
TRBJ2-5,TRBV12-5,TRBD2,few,TGTGCTAGCGGGACTAGCGGGGGGGCCTGGGAGACCCAGTACTTC,CASGTSGGAWETQYF
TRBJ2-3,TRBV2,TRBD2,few,TGTGCCAGCATACGGGAGGTCTTAGATACGCAGTATTTT,CASIREVLDTQYF
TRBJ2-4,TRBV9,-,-,TGTGCCAGCAGCGTAGAGGGGGGACAGGCCAAAAACATTCAGTACTTC,CASSVEGGQAKNIQYF
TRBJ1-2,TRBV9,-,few,TGTGCCAGCAGCGTAGGCGGGGAAGGGTACTATGGCTACACCTTC,CASSVGGEGYYGYTF
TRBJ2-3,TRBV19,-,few,TGTGCCAGTAGCCGGATGGACTTCAGCACAGATACGCAGTATTTT,CASSRMDFSTDTQYF
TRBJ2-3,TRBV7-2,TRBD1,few,TGTGCCAGCAGCCACGGACAGGGGACAGATACGCAGTATTTT,CASSHGQGTDTQYF
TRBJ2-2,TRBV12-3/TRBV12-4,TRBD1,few,TGTGCCAGCAGTGCCGGGACAGGGATTAACACCGGGGAGCTGTTTTTT,CASSAGTGINTGELFF
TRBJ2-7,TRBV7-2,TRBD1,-,TGTGCCAGCAGCTTAGACAGGGGGATGAGAGAGCAGTACTTC,CASSLDRGMREQYF
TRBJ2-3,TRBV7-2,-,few,TGTGCCAGCAGCTTGTATGGACCTTTGAATATAACAGATACGCAGTATTTT,CASSLYGPLNITDTQYF
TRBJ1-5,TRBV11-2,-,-,TGTGCCAGCAGCTTAGGGGGAGTGTATAGCAATCAGCCCCAGCATTTT,CASSLGGVYSNQPQHF
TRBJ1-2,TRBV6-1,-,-,TGTGCCAGCAGTGTCTTGAACTATGGCTACACCTTC,CASSVLNYGYTF
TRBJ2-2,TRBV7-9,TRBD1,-,TGTGCCAGCAGCATCCGACAGGGGACGGTGGGGGAGCTGTTTTTT,CASSIRQGTVGELFF
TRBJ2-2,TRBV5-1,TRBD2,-,TGCGCCAGCAGCTTGATGTCTAGCGGGAGAGGGGACACCGGGGAGCTGTTTTTT,CASSLMSSGRGDTGELFF
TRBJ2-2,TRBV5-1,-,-,TGCGCCAGCAGCTTGACAGTTTCGAACACCGGGGAGCTGTTTTTT,CASSLTVSNTGELFF
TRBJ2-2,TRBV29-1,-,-,TGCAGCGCCGAAATGAACACCGGGGAGCTGTTTTTT,CSAEMNTGELFF
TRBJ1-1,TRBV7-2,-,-,TGTGCCAGCACCGAACCCGGAATGAACACTGAAGCTTTCTTT,CASTEPGMNTEAFF
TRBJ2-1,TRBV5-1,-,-,TGCGCCAGCAGCGGGGGGGCGACAGGGAGCAATGAGCAGTTCTTC,CASSGGATGSNEQFF
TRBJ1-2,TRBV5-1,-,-,TGCGCCAGCAGTTCAGGGTTGGACTATGGCTACACCTTC,CASSSGLDYGYTF
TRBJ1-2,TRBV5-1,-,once,TGCGCCAGCAGCTTGGACGGCAGGGCTGACTATGGCTACACCTTC,CASSLDGRADYGYTF
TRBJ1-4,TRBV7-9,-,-,TGTGCCAGCAGCTCAGGAGGAGGGCCTTCCTCAGTGGGAAAACTGTTTTTT,CASSSGGGPSSVGKLFF
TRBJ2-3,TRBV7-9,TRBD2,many,TGTGCCAGCAGCGGTCCTAGCGGGAGGAGCACAGATACGCAGTATTTT,CASSGPSGRSTDTQYF
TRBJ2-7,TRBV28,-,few,TGTGCCAGCAGTTCCCTCGGTCAGGGGATGGACGAGCAGTACTTC,CASSSLGQGMDEQYF
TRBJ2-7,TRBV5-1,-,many,TGCGCCAGCACCCCGGGCATGCCGGCCCACGAGCAGTACTTC,CASTPGMPAHEQYF
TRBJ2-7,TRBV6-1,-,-,TGTGCCAGCAGGAGGGCGACGAGCTCCTACGAGCAGTACTTC,CASRRATSSYEQYF
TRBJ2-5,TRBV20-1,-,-,TGCAGTGCAACTCAGACATTCCAAGAGACCCAGTACTTC,CSATQTFQETQYF
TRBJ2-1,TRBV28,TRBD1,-,TGTGCCAGCAGTGATCTTCCGGGACAGGGTGGAGATGAGCAGTTCTTC,CASSDLPGQGGDEQFF
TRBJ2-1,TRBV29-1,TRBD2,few,TGCAGCGTTGTTGGCCTAGCGGGACGGGTTGAGCAGTTCTTC,CSVVGLAGRVEQFF
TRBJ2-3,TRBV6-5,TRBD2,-,TGTGCCAGCAGTTACACCTCTAGCGGGACGGGAGATACGCAGTATTTT,CASSYTSSGTGDTQYF
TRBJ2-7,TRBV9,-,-,TGTGCCAGCAGCGTAGACCCCTTAGGCTACGAGCAGTACTTC,CASSVDPLGYEQYF
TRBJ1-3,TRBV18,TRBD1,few,TGTGCCAGCTCACCACCCGGACAGGGTTCTGGAAACACCATATATTTT,CASSPPGQGSGNTIYF
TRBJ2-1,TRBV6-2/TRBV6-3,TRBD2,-,TGTGCCAGCAGGAGCGGGGGGGTTGGTTCCTACAATGAGCAGTTCTTC,CASRSGGVGSYNEQFF
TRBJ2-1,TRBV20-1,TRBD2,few,TGCAGTGCTAGAGATGAGACTAGCGGGAAAGCTGAGCAGTTCTTC,CSARDETSGKAEQFF
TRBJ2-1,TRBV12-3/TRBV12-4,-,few,TGTGCCAGCAAGACGGCCCAAGACTCCTACAATGAGCAGTTCTTC,CASKTAQDSYNEQFF
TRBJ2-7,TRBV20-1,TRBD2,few,TGCAGTGCTACTGGACTAGCGGGATCCTACGAGCAGTACTTC,CSATGLAGSYEQYF
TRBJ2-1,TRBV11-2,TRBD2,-,TGTGCCAGCAGCTCGGGACTAGCGGGACGTTACAATGAGCAGTTCTTC,CASSSGLAGRYNEQFF
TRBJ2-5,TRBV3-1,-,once,TGTGCCAGCAGCCAAGGGATGGGGGCCGGAGAGACCCAGTACTTC,CASSQGMGAGETQYF
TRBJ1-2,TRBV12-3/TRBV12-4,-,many,TGTGCCAGCAGTTTAGGGGGGGACAATGGCTACACCTTC,CASSLGGDNGYTF
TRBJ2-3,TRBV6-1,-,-,TGTGCCAGCACTGGAGGACCTAGCCCCACAGATACGCAGTATTTT,CASTGGPSPTDTQYF